The 2 T cell receptor beta chains below all came from one sample that was sequenced in a study of long-term antiretroviral therapy in people with HIV (dated by TCRdb to between 2022 and 2023). The immunoSEQ hsTCRB v3.0 assay was used at survey level resolution for TRB variable region sequencing. TCRdb's version of the immuneACCESS table is confined to in-frame rearrangements and falls short of the full clone set. An unresolved V gene accounts for under half of the shortfall where checked; the remainder is of unknown origin. The sample records roughly 15,000 clones, 91% of which are singletons. In total, the top ten clones hold about an eighth of the sample. The sequenced sample was unsorted PBMCs, obtained 0.6 years after starting antiretroviral therapy. The receptor source for this set is a woman aged 40 to 50 with HIV.

This chain links TRBV5-4 with TRBJ2-7; tentatively, D is TRBD1 (6 bases). Germline CDR1 reads SGHNT; CDR2 reads YYREEE (reference sequence). V lost 3 bases and J lost 4, with 17 bases in between. This CDR3 has 15 residues. The CDR3 loop reads CASSSRGHPPYEQYF. The CDR3 DNA reads TGTGCCAGCAGCTCGAGGGGACACCCTCCTTACGAGCAGTACTTC.

The CDR3 DNA is TGTGCCAGCAGCCCCCGACCGCGGGGACACGAGCAGTACTTC. Amino acids: CASSPRPRGHEQYF. This chain links TRBV7-8 with TRBJ2-7; tentative D call: TRBD2 (6 bases). The CDR3 is 14 amino acids. V lost 5 bases, J lost 5 bases, and 16 bases lay in between. Per the germline V gene, CDR1 is SGHVS and CDR2 is FQNEAQ.